The present TCR beta chain was sequenced within a study of blood T cell repertoires in COVID-19. CDR3 length: 13 residues. V lost 8 bases and J 4 bases, leaving 15 bases between the germline ends. Per germline, CDR1 MNHNY and CDR2 SVGAGI (reference sequence). This table comes from immunoSEQ multiplex PCR, and its TCRdb copy is limited to in-frame clones, with some not included. This sample has hundreds of thousands of clones; around 89% occur once, and the top ten carry 0.95% to 1.1%. The cohort comprised adults aged roughly 18 to 95 years residing in about two dozen US areas. This chain uses TRBV6-6 with TRBJ2-7; the D gene is possibly TRBD2 (6 bases). This receptor was identified in a man aged 18 to 29 who had recovered from COVID-19. The sequenced sample consisted of PBMCs or T cells enriched from blood (not recorded which). The chain's CDR3 is CASFQGAGYEQYF. CDR3 nucleotides: TGTGCCAGCTTTCAGGGTGCGGGGTACGAGCAGTACTTC.